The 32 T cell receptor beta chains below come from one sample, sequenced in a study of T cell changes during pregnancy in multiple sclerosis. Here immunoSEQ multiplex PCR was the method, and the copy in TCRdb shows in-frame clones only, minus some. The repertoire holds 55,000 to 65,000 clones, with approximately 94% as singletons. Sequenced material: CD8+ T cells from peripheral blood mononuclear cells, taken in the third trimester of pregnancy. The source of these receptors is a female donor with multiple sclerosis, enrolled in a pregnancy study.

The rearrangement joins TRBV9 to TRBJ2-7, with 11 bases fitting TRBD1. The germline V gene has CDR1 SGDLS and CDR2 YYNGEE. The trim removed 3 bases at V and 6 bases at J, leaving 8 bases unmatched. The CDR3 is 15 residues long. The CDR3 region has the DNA TGTGCCAGCAGCGCCCCCGGACAGGGGGCGGGCGAGCAGTACTTC. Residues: CASSAPGQGAGEQYF. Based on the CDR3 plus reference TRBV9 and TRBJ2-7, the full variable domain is DSGVTQTPKHLITATGQRVTLRCSPRSGDLSVYWYQQSLDQGLQFLIQYYNGEERAKGNILERFSAQQFPDLHSELNLSSLELGDSALYFCASSAPGQGAGEQYFGPGTRLTVT.

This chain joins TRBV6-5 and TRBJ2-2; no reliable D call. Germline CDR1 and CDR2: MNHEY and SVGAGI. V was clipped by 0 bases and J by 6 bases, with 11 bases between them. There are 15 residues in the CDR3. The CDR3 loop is CASSYSRMVAGELFF. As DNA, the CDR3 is TGTGCCAGCAGTTACTCGAGGATGGTCGCCGGGGAGCTGTTTTTT.

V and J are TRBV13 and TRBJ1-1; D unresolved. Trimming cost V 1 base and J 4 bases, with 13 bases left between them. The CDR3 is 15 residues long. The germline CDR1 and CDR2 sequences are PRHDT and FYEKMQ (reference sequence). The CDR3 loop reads CASSLVLPGLTEAFF. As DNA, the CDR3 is TGTGCCAGCAGCTTAGTTCTCCCCGGTCTCACTGAAGCTTTCTTT.

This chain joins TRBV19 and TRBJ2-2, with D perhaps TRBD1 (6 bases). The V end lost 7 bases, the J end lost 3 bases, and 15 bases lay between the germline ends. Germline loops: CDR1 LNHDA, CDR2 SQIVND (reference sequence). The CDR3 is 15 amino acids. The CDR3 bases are TGTGCCAGTATCCTGGCAGGGGTGGACACCGGGGAGCTGTTTTTT. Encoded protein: CASILAGVDTGELFF.

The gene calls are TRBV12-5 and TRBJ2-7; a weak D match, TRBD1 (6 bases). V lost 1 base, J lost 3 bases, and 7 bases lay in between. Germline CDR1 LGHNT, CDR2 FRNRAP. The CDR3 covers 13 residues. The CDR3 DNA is TGTGCTAGTGGTTTGGGCAGGGGCTACGAGCAGTACTTC. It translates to CASGLGRGYEQYF.

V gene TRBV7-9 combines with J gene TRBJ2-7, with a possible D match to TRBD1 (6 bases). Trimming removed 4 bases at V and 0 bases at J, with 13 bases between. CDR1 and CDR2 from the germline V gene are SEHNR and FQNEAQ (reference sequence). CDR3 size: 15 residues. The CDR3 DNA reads TGTGCCAGCAGCTCGTCCGGGACACTCTCCTACGAGCAGTACTTC. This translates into CASSSSGTLSYEQYF. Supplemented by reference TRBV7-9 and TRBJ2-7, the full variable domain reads DTGVSQNPRHKITKRGQNVTFRCDPISEHNRLYWYRQTLGQGPEFLTYFQNEAQLEKSRLLSDRFSAERPKGSFSTLEIQRTEQGDSAMYLCASSSSGTLSYEQYFGPGTRLTVT.

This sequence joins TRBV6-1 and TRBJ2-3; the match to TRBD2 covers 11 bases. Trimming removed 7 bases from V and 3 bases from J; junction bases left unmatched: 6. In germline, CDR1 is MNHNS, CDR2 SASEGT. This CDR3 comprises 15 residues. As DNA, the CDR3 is TGTGCCAGCAATGGAGTAGCGGGAGGGACAGATACGCAGTATTTT. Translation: CASNGVAGGTDTQYF.

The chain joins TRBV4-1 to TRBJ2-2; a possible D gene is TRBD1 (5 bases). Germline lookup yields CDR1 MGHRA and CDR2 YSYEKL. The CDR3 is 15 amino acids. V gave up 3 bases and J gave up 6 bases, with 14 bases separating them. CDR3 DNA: TGCGCCAGCAGCCAGTTAGGGGCCCTTCCCGGGGAGCTGTTTTTT. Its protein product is CASSQLGALPGELFF.

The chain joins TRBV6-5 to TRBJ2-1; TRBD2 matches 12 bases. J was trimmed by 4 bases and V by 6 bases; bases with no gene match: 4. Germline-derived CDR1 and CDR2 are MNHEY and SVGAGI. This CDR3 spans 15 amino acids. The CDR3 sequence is CASSRLAGAYNEQFF. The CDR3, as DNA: TGTGCCAGCAGCCGACTAGCGGGGGCGTACAATGAGCAGTTCTTC.

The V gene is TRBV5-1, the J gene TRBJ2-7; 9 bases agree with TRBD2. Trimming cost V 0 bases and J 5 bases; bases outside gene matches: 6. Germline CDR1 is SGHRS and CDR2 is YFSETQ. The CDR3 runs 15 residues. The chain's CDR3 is CASSLAPSGINEQYF. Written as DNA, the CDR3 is TGCGCCAGCAGCTTGGCCCCTAGCGGGATCAACGAGCAGTACTTC.

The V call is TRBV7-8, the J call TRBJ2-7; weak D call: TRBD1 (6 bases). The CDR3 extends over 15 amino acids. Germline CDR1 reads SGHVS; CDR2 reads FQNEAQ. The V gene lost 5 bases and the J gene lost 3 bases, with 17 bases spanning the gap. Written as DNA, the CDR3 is TGTGCCAGCAGCCTCCGGGACACGTTCTACTACGAGCAGTACTTC. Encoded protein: CASSLRDTFYYEQYF.

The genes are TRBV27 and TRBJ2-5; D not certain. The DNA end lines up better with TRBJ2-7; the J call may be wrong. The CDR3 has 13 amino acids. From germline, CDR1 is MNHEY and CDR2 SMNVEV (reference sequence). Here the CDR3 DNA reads TGTGCCAGCAGTTTTGCCTACGCCTACGAGCAGTACTTC. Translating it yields CASSFAYAYEQYF.

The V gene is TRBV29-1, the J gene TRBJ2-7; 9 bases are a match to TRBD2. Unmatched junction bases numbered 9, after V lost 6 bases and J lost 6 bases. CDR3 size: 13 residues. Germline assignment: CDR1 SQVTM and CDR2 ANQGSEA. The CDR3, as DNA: TGCAGCGTCGGGGCTAGCGGGAAGGGCGAGCAGTACTTC. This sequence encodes CSVGASGKGEQYF.

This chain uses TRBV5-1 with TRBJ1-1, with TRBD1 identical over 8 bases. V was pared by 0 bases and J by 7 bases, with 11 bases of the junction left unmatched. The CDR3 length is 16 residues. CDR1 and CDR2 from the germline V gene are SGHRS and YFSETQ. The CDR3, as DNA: TGCGCCAGCAGCTTGGCCCTACAGGGGGTTCGGGGTGAAGCTTTCTTT. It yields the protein CASSLALQGVRGEAFF.

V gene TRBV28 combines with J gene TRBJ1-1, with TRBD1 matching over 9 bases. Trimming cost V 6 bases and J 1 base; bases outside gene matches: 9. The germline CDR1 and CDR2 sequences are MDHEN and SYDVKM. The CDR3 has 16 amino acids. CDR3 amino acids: CASSSIGQGWNTEAFF. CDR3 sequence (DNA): TGTGCCAGCAGCTCCATCGGACAGGGGTGGAACACTGAAGCTTTCTTT.

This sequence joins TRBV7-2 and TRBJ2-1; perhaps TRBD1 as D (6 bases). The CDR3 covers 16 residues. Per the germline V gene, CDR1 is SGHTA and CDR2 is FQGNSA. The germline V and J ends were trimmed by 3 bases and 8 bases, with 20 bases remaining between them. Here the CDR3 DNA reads TGTGCCAGCAGCTTCCGGGACACTCATGGGTTGGATGAGCAGTTCTTC. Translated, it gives CASSFRDTHGLDEQFF.

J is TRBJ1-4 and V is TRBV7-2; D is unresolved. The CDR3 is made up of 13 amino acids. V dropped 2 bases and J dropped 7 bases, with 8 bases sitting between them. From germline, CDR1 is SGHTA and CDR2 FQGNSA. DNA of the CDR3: TGTGCCAGCAGCTTAATTAATTTTGAAAAACTGTTTTTT. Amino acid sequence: CASSLINFEKLFF.

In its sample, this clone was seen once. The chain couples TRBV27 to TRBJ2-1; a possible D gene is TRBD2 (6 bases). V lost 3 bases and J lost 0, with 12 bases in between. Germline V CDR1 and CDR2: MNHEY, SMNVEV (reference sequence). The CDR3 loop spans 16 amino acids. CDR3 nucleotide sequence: TGTGCCAGCAGTTTCCGGGGGAGGAGCTCCTACAATGAGCAGTTCTTC. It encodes CASSFRGRSSYNEQFF.

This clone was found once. The DNA for the CDR3 is TGTGCCAGTAGTTTTTGGGGGCCGGGCACAGATACGCAGTATTTT. It specifies CASSFWGPGTDTQYF. This sequence joins TRBV19 and TRBJ2-3; a possible D gene is TRBD1 (6 bases). V was shortened by 5 bases and J by 1 base, with 13 bases between the two germline ends. CDR3 length: 15 residues. Per the germline V gene, CDR1 is LNHDA and CDR2 is SQIVND (reference sequence).

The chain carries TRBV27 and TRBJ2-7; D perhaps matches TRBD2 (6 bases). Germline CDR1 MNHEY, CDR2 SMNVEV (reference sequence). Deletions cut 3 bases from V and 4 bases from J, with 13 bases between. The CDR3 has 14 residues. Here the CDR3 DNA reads TGTGCCAGCAGTTTCGGAGGGACCCTTTACGAGCAGTACTTC. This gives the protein CASSFGGTLYEQYF.

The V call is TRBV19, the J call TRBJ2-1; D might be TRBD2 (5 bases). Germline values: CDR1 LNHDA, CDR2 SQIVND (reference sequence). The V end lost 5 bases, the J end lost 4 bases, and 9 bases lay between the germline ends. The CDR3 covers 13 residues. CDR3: CASSPGSYNEQFF. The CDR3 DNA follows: TGTGCCAGTAGTCCGGGATCTTACAATGAGCAGTTCTTC.

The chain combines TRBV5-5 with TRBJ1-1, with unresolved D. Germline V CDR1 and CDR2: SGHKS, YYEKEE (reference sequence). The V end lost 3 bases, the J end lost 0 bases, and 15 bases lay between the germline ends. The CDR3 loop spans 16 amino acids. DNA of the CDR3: TGTGCCAGCAGCTCCCCCGGGGTCGAAATGAACACTGAAGCTTTCTTT. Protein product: CASSSPGVEMNTEAFF.

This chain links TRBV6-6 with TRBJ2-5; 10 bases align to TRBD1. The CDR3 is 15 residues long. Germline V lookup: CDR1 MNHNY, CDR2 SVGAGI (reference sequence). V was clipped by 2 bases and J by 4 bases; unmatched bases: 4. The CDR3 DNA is TGTGCCAGCAGTTACCCGACAGGGGGCTTAGAGACCCAGTACTTC. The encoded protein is CASSYPTGGLETQYF.

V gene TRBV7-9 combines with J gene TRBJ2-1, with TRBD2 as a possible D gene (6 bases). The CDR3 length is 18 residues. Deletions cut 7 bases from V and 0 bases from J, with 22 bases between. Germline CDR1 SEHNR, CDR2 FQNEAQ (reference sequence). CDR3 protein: CASTKSDGGIYSYNEQFF. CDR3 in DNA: TGTGCCAGCACCAAGAGCGATGGCGGGATCTACTCCTACAATGAGCAGTTCTTC.

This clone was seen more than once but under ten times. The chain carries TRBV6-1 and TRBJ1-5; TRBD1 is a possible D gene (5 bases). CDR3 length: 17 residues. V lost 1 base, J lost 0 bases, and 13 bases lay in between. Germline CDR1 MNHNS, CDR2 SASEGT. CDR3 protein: CASSEDETVYSNQPQHF. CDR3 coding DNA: TGTGCCAGCAGTGAAGACGAGACAGTCTATAGCAATCAGCCCCAGCATTTT.

The CDR3 here is CASRVRAGYTF. CDR3 nucleotide sequence: TGTGCCAGTAGAGTGCGGGCCGGCTACACCTTC. The gene calls are TRBV19 and TRBJ1-2; no clear D. Germline V gene sequence: CDR1 LNHDA, CDR2 SQIVND (reference sequence). The CDR3 loop spans 11 amino acids. Trimming shortened V by 6 bases and J by 8 bases, and 10 bases separated the two germline ends.

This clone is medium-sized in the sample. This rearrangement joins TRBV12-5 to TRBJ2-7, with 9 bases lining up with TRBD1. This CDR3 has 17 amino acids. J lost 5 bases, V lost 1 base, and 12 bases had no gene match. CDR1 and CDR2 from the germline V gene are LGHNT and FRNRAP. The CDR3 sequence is CASGLAIGQGIDNEQYF. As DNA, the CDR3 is TGTGCTAGTGGTTTGGCCATTGGACAGGGGATCGACAACGAGCAGTACTTC.

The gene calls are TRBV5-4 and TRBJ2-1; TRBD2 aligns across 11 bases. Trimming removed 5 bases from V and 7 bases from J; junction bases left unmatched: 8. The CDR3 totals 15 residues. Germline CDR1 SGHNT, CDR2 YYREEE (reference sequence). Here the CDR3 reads CASSTTSGIRNEQFF. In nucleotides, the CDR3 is TGTGCCAGCAGTACGACTAGCGGGATTCGAAATGAGCAGTTCTTC. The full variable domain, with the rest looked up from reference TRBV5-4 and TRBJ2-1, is ETGVTQSPTHLIKTRGQQVTLRCSSQSGHNTVSWYQQALGQGPQFIFQYYREEENGRGNFPPRFSGLQFPNYSSELNVNALELDDSALYLCASSTTSGIRNEQFFGPGTRLTVL.

In nucleotides, the CDR3 is TGTGCCAGCAGCCCGAGTCACTTCTCCTACGAGCAGTACTTC. It codes for CASSPSHFSYEQYF. This chain links TRBV5-6 with TRBJ2-7; unclear D gene. CDR3 length equals 14 residues. Germline V lookup: CDR1 SGHDT, CDR2 YYEEEE. V was clipped by 4 bases and J by 0 bases, with 11 bases between them.

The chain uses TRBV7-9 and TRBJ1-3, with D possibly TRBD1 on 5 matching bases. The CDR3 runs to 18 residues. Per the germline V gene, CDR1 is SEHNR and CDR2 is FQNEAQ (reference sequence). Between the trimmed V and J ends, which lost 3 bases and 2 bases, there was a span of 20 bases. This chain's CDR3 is CASSFSVGHPSPGNTIYF. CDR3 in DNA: TGTGCCAGCAGCTTTTCGGTAGGACACCCGAGTCCTGGAAACACCATATATTTT.

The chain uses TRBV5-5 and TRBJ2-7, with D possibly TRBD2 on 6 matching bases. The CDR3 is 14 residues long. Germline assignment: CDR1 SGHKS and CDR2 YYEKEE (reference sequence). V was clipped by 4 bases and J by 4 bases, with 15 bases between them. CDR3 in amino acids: CASSEWSGEYEQYF. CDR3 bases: TGTGCCAGCAGCGAATGGTCGGGAGAATACGAGCAGTACTTC. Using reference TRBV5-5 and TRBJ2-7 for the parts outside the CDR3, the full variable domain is DAGVTQSPTHLIKTRGQQVTLRCSPISGHKSVSWYQQVLGQGPQFIFQYYEKEERGRGNFPDRFSARQFPNYSSELNVNALLLGDSALYLCASSEWSGEYEQYFGPGTRLTVT.

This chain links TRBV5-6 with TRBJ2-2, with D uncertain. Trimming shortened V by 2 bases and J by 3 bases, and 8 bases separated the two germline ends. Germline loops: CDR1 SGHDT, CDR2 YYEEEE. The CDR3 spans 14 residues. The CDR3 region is CASSFNIYTGELFF. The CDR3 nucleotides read TGTGCCAGCAGCTTTAATATTTACACCGGGGAGCTGTTTTTT. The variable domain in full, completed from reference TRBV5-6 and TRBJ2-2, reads DAGVTQSPTHLIKTRGQQVTLRCSPKSGHDTVSWYQQALGQGPQFIFQYYEEEERQRGNFPDRFSGHQFPNYSSELNVNALLLGDSALYLCASSFNIYTGELFFGEGSRLTVL.